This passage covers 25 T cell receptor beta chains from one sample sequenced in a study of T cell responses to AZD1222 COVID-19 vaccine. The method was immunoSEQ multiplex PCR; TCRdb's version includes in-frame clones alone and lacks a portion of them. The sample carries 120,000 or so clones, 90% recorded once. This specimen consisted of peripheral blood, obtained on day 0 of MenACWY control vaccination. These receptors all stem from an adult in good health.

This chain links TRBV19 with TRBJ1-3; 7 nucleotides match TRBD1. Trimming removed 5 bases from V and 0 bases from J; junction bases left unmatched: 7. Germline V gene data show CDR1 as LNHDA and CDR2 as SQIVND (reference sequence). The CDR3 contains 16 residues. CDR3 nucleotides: TGTGCCAGTAGTTCCCCGGACAGGAGCTCTGGAAACACCATATATTTT. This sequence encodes CASSSPDRSSGNTIYF.

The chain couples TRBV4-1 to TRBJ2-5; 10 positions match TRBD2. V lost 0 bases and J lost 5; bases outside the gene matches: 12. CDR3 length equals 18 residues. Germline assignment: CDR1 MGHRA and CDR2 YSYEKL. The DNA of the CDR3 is TGCGCCAGCAGCCAAGATTACCTAGCGGGAGTTTTGGGTGAGACCCAGTACTTC. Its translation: CASSQDYLAGVLGETQYF.

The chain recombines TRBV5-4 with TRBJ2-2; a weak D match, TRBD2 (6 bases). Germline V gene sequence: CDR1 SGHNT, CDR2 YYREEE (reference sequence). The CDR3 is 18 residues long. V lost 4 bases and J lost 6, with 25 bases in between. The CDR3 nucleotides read TGTGCCAGCAGCCAACAACGGGGGTTCCTCTCCCCGGCCGGGGAGCTGTTTTTT. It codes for CASSQQRGFLSPAGELFF.

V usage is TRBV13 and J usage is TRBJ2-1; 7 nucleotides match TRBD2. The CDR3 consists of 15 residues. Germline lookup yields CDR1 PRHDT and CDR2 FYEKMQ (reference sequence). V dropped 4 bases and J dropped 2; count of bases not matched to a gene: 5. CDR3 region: CASSSLAEAYNEQFF. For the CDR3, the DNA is TGTGCCAGCAGCTCTCTAGCGGAGGCCTACAATGAGCAGTTCTTC.

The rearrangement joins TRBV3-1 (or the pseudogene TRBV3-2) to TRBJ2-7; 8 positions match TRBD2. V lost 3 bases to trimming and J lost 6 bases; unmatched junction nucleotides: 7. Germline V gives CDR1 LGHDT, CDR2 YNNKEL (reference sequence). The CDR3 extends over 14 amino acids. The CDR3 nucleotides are TGTGCCAGCAGCCAGAGAGCGGGAGTCACCGAGCAGTACTTC. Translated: CASSQRAGVTEQYF.

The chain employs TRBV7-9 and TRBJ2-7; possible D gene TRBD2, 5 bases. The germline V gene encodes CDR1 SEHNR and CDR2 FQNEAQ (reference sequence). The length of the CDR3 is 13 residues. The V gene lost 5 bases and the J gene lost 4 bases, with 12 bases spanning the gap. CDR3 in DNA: TGTGCCAGCAGCATACGGACTGGGTACGAGCAGTACTTC. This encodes CASSIRTGYEQYF.

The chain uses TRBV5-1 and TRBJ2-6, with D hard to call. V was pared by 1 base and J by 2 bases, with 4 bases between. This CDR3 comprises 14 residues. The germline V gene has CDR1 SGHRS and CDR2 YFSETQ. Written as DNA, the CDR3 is TGCGCCAGCAGCTTGCGGGCTGGGGCCAACGTCCTGACTTTC. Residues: CASSLRAGANVLTF.

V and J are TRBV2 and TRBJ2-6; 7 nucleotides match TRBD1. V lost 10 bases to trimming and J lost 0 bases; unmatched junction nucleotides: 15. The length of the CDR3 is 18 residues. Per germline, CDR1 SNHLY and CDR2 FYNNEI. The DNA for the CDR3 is TGTGCCAACCAACGGACAGGAATTTTTAGCTCTGGGGCCAACGTCCTGACTTTC. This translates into CANQRTGIFSSGANVLTF.

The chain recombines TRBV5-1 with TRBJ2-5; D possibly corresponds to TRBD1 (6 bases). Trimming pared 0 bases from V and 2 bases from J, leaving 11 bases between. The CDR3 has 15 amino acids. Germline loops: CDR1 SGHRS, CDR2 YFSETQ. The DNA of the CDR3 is TGCGCCAGCAGCTTGGGTGGGACAAAACAAGAGACCCAGTACTTC. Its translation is CASSLGGTKQETQYF.

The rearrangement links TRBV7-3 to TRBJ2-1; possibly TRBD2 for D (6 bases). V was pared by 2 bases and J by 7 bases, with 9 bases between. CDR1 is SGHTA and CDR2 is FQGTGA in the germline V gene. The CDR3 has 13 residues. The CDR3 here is CASSLYGGNEQFF. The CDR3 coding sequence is TGTGCCAGCAGCTTATACGGGGGTAATGAGCAGTTCTTC.

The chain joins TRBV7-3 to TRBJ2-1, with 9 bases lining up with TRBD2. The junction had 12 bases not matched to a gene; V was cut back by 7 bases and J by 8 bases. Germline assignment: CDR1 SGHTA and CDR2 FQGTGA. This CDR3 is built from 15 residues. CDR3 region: CASTWAGGPGYEQFF. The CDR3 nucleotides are TGTGCCAGCACCTGGGCGGGAGGGCCCGGGTATGAGCAGTTCTTC.

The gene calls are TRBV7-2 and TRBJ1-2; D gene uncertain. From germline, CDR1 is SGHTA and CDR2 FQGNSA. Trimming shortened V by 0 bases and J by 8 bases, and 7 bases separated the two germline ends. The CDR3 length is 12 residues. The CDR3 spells CASSLAGFGYTF. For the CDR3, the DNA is TGTGCCAGCAGCTTAGCGGGGTTCGGCTACACCTTC.

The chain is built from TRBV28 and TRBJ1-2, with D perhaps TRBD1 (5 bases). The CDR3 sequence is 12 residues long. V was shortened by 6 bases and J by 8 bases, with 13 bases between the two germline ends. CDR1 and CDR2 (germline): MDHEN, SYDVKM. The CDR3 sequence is CASSGGPRGYTF. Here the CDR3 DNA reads TGTGCCAGCAGCGGGGGTCCCCGAGGCTACACCTTC.

CDR3 sequence (DNA): TGTGCCAGCAGCTTAGCGTTTGGGGTCACCGGGGAGCTGTTTTTT. This gives the protein CASSLAFGVTGELFF. The chain combines TRBV7-6 with TRBJ2-2; D unclear. The V gene lost 0 bases and the J gene lost 4 bases, with 9 bases spanning the gap. CDR3 length equals 15 residues. From germline, CDR1 is SGHVS and CDR2 FNYEAQ. The full variable domain, its missing parts supplied by reference TRBV7-6 and TRBJ2-2, is GAGVSQSPRYKVTKRGQDVALRCDPISGHVSLYWYRQALGQGPEFLTYFNYEAQQDKSGLPNDRFSAERPEGSISTLTIQRTEQRDSAMYRCASSLAFGVTGELFFGEGSRLTVL.

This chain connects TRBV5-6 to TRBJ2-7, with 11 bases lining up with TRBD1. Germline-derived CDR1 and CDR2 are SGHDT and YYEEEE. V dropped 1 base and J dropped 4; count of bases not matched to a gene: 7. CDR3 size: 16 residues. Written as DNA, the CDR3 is TGTGCCAGCAGCTTGATTTCGGGACAGGGGGTTTACGAGCAGTACGTC. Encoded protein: CASSLISGQGVYEQYV.

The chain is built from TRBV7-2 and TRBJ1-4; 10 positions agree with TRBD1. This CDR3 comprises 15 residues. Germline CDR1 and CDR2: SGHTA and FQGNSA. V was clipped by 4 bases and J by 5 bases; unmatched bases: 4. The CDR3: CASSSRQGANEKLFF. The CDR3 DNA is TGTGCCAGCAGCTCACGACAGGGGGCGAATGAAAAACTGTTTTTT.

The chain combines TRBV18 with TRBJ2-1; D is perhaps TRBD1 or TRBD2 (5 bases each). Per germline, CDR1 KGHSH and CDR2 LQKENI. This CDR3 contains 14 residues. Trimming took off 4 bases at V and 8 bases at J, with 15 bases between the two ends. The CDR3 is CASSLRDPIDEQFF. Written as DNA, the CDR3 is TGTGCCAGCTCACTGAGGGACCCTATCGATGAGCAGTTCTTC.

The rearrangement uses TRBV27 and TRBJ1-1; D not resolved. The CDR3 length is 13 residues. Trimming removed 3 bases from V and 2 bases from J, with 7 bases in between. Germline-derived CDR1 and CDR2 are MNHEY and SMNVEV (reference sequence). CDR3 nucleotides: TGTGCCAGCAGTTTTGTCAGTAACACTGAAGCTTTCTTT. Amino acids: CASSFVSNTEAFF.

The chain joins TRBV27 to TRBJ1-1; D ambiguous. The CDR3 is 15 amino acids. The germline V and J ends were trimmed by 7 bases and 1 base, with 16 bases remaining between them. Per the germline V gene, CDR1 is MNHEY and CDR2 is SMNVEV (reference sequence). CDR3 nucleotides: TGTGCCAGCAAGAGCAACGGAGCAGAGAACACTGAAGCTTTCTTT. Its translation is CASKSNGAENTEAFF.

CDR3 in DNA: TGCAGCGTTGTAGTAGCGGGAGTCATAAATACGCAGTATTTT. This translates into CSVVVAGVINTQYF. V is TRBV29-1 and J is TRBJ2-3; 9 positions match TRBD2. The ends lost 4 bases at V and 7 bases at J; junction bases unmatched: 9. The CDR3 covers 14 residues. CDR1 is SQVTM, CDR2 ANQGSEA, per germline.

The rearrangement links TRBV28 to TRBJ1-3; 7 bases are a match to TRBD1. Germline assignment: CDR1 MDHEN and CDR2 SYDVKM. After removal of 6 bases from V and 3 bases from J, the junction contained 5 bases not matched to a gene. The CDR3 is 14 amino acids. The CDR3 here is CASSSRTGGNTIYF. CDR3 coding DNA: TGTGCCAGCAGCAGTAGGACAGGTGGAAACACCATATATTTT.

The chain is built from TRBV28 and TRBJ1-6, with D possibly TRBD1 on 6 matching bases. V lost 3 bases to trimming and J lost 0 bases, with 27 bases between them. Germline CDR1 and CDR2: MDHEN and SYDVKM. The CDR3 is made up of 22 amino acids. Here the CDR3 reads CASSFRASIRTASSSYNSPLHF. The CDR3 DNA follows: TGTGCCAGCAGTTTTAGGGCATCTATCCGGACAGCCTCAAGCTCCTATAATTCACCCCTCCACTTT.

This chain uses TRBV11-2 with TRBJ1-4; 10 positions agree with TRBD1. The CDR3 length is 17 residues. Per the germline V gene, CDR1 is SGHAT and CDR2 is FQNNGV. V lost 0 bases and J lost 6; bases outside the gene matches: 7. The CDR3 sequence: CASSLDLMGTGDEKLFF. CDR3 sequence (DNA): TGTGCCAGCAGCTTAGATCTCATGGGGACAGGGGATGAAAAACTGTTTTTT.

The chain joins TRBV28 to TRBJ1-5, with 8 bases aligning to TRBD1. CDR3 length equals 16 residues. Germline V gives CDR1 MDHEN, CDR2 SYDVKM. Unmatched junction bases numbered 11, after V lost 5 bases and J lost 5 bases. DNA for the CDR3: TGTGCCAGCAGTCCCGGGAGCAGGGGGCGGTATCAGCCCCAGCATTTT. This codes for CASSPGSRGRYQPQHF.

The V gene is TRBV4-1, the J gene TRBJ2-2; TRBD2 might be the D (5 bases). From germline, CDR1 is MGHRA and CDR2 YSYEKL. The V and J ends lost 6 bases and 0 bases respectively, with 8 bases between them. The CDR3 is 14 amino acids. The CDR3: CASRAVANTGELFF. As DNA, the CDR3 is TGCGCCAGCAGAGCGGTAGCGAACACCGGGGAGCTGTTTTTT.